A single sample is the source of the 15 T cell receptor beta chains below, sequenced in a study of blood T cells in healthy people across ages. It was with a sample-barcoded 5' primer and a J-beta primer mix that a second PCR of roughly 7 to 12 cycles was run. In TCRdb, the 5' RACE reads were re-called with MiXCR into one record per CDR3 protein. The sample has over 1.5 million distinct CDR3 sequences; roughly 49% are singletons. Sequences were obtained from blood. The source of these receptors is a woman between 35 and 50 years old in good health.

The rearrangement uses TRBV5-1 and TRBJ2-3; 8 bases match TRBD1. There are 16 residues in the CDR3. Trimming at V came to 4 bases and at J to 2 bases, leaving 9 bases not matched to a gene. Germline V lookup: CDR1 SGHRS, CDR2 YFSETQ. The CDR3 loop reads CASSGATGASTDTQYF. CDR3 coding DNA: TGCGCCAGCAGCGGGGCGACAGGGGCCTCCACAGATACGCAGTATTTT.

Worth noting for this clonotype: The germline gene is not matched at one end of the junction; a read error may be the cause. The genes are TRBV27 and TRBJ2-3; 7 bases are a match to TRBD1. This CDR3 contains 17 residues. Germline-derived CDR1 and CDR2 are MNHEY and SMNVEV (reference sequence). The CDR3 loop reads CAGSLGKGAWEIDTQYF. CDR3 coding DNA: TGTGCCGGCAGTTTGGGGAAGGGGGCGTGGGAAATAGATACGCAGTATTTT.

This clonotype has only a few counts. This sequence joins TRBV4-1 and TRBJ2-3; tentatively, D is TRBD1 (7 bases). The CDR3 runs to 14 residues. Germline V gene sequence: CDR1 MGHRA, CDR2 YSYEKL. Deletions cut 3 bases from V and 5 bases from J, with 12 bases between. The CDR3 nucleotides read TGCGCCAGCAGCCAGGACAGGAGGGTAGATACGCAGTATTTT. It codes for CASSQDRRVDTQYF.

This clonotype was recorded a few times. The chain carries TRBV5-1 and TRBJ2-3; the match to TRBD1 covers 7 bases. In germline, CDR1 is SGHRS, CDR2 YFSETQ. The CDR3 extends over 18 amino acids. V shed 4 bases, J shed 6 bases, and the junction held 20 bases outside the gene matches. The CDR3 DNA reads TGCGCCAGCAGCCTTCGGACAGGAGTTGCACAAGGGTCCGATACGCAGTATTTT. Translating it yields CASSLRTGVAQGSDTQYF.

This rearrangement joins TRBV2 to TRBJ2-1; tentatively, D is TRBD1 or TRBD2 (6 bases each). The CDR3 is 18 amino acids. Trimming removed 0 bases at V and 6 bases at J, with 21 bases between. Germline CDR1 and CDR2: SNHLY and FYNNEI. The CDR3 nucleotides read TGTGCCAGCAGTGAAGCGCTTGGACGGGGGACAAGGGTCAATGAGCAGTTCTTC. This sequence encodes CASSEALGRGTRVNEQFF.

The rearrangement joins TRBV7-2 to TRBJ2-7; TRBD2 aligns across 14 bases. Germline assignment: CDR1 SGHTA and CDR2 FQGNSA. V gave up 5 bases and J gave up 11 bases; unmatched junction bases: 8. There are 14 residues in the CDR3. CDR3 DNA: TGTGCCAGCAGCCAGTCGGGACTAGCGGGGGCCAAGTACTTC. Translated: CASSQSGLAGAKYF.

V gene TRBV28 combines with J gene TRBJ1-5; TRBD1 is a possible D gene (6 bases). The CDR3 spans 17 residues. CDR1 MDHEN and CDR2 SYDVKM come from the germline V gene. Trimming removed 5 bases at V and 4 bases at J, with 21 bases between. The CDR3 DNA reads as TGTGCCAGCAGTCCCCAGGGAGGGGGGTCCGGGAATCAGCCCCAGCATTTT. This gives the protein CASSPQGGGSGNQPQHF.

This clonotype was found once. The rearrangement joins TRBV7-3 to TRBJ1-2, with D hard to call. There are 14 residues in the CDR3. Germline lookup yields CDR1 SGHTA and CDR2 FQGTGA. V lost 0 bases to trimming and J lost 8 bases, with 13 bases between them. CDR3 in amino acids: CASSLTPRPEGYTF. The CDR3 DNA follows: TGTGCCAGCAGCTTAACTCCACGGCCGGAAGGCTACACCTTC.

The genes are TRBV2 and TRBJ2-1; D gene ambiguous. This CDR3 is built from 15 residues. Germline V gene data show CDR1 as SNHLY and CDR2 as FYNNEI. The V end was cut by 2 bases, the J end by 0 bases, with 8 bases between. The CDR3 protein is CASSEIPSSYNEQFF. Written as DNA, the CDR3 is TGTGCCAGCAGTGAAATTCCGAGCTCCTACAATGAGCAGTTCTTC.

The sample holds a few counts of this clonotype. The gene calls are TRBV11-1 and TRBJ2-5; possibly TRBD1 for D (6 bases). The CDR3 covers 14 residues. Germline-derived CDR1 and CDR2 are SGHAT and FQDESV (reference sequence). With 5 bases removed from V and 1 base from J, the gap between germline ends came to 11 bases. The CDR3 reads CASSPDSIQETQYF. CDR3 bases: TGTGCCAGCAGCCCGGACAGCATCCAAGAGACCCAGTACTTC.

The chain carries TRBV13 and TRBJ2-7; D possibly corresponds to TRBD1 (8 bases). The CDR3 is made up of 15 amino acids. Germline V gene data show CDR1 as PRHDT and CDR2 as FYEKMQ (reference sequence). V lost 4 bases to trimming and J lost 7 bases, with 20 bases between them. The CDR3 coding sequence is TGTGCCAGCAGCTACAGGGGGGGAGGGTGGAATGAGCAGTACTTC. The encoded protein is CASSYRGGGWNEQYF.

The chain links TRBV14 to TRBJ1-2, with 7 nucleotides matching TRBD1. CDR3 length equals 15 residues. From germline, CDR1 is SGHDN and CDR2 FVKESK. J gave up 8 bases and V 5 bases, and 14 bases lay outside the gene matches. The CDR3 protein is CASSSTGAAIEGYTF. The CDR3, as DNA: TGTGCCAGCAGCTCAACAGGGGCCGCTATTGAAGGCTACACCTTC.

This clonotype has more than one count but fewer than ten. The chain is built from TRBV7-2 and TRBJ1-5, with D possibly matching TRBD1 (6 bases). Trimming removed 6 bases from V and 6 bases from J, with 15 bases in between. The CDR3 loop spans 14 amino acids. Looked up from germline, CDR1 is SGHTA and CDR2 is FQGNSA. The DNA for the CDR3 is TGTGCCAGCAGTTTTGGGGGGGCCGGTCAGCCCCAGCATTTT. Its translation is CASSFGGAGQPQHF.

The chain combines TRBV6-5 with TRBJ2-1; D tentatively reads TRBD1 or TRBD2 (5 bases each). The CDR3 totals 13 residues. With 6 bases removed from V and 9 bases from J, the gap between germline ends came to 15 bases. The V gene's germline CDR1 is MNHEY and CDR2 SVGAGI. CDR3 in DNA: TGTGCCAGCAGGCCACTAGGACAAAGTGAGCAGTTCTTC. It is translated as CASRPLGQSEQFF.

The V call is TRBV20-1, the J call TRBJ2-7; D might be TRBD1 (5 bases). The V gene's germline CDR1 is DFQATT and CDR2 SNEGSKA (reference sequence). The CDR3 is 15 residues long. V gave up 0 bases and J gave up 2 bases, with 14 bases separating them. The CDR3 DNA reads TGCAGTGCTAGAGATTTCCAGGGTGGACCCTACGAGCAGTACTTC. Protein: CSARDFQGGPYEQYF.